Presented here are 27 T cell receptor beta chains from one specimen sequenced in a study of blood T cell repertoires in COVID-19 (dated by TCRdb to 2020 to 2021). Receptors were amplified or captured by the immunoSEQ multiplex PCR assay. The immuneACCESS repertoire file appears here via TCRdb, limited to in-frame rearrangements. These files lack a portion of the clones; in checked studies, under half of the deficit traces to unresolved V genes, and the cause of the others is not known. Present in this sample are roughly 350,000 clones, around nine tenths of which were seen just once. Around 6.6% of the sample rests with the top ten. Specimen: peripheral blood. These receptors all stem from a woman in her 70s with COVID-19, enrolled during active disease.

The rearrangement uses TRBV6-2 or TRBV6-3 and TRBJ1-1; D might be TRBD1 (6 bases). The length of the CDR3 is 15 residues. V lost 2 bases and J 1 base, leaving 11 bases between the germline ends. Per germline, CDR1 MNHEY and CDR2 SVGEGT. For the CDR3, the DNA is TGTGCCAGCAGTTACAAAGGACAGACGAACACTGAAGCTTTCTTT. It specifies CASSYKGQTNTEAFF.

This clone was seen just once. This chain connects TRBV6-4 to TRBJ1-6; D is unclear. Per the germline V gene, CDR1 is MRHNA and CDR2 is SNTAGT. The CDR3 extends over 14 amino acids. V was cut by 6 bases and J by 4 bases, with 10 bases left in between. CDR3 sequence: CASRMTEYNSPLHF. CDR3 bases: TGTGCCAGCAGGATGACTGAATATAATTCACCCCTCCACTTT.

The chain uses TRBV9 and TRBJ1-2; weak D call: TRBD1 (6 bases). The CDR3 sequence is 11 residues long. Trimming shortened V by 7 bases and J by 7 bases, and 11 bases separated the two germline ends. Germline CDR1 is SGDLS and CDR2 is YYNGEE. The CDR3 sequence: CASQGGSGYTF. The DNA of the CDR3 is TGTGCCAGCCAAGGGGGAAGTGGCTACACCTTC.

This chain joins TRBV30 and TRBJ2-1; D tentatively fits TRBD1 or TRBD2 (6 bases each). The CDR3 extends over 15 amino acids. V was clipped by 5 bases and J by 3 bases, with 17 bases between them. From germline, CDR1 is GTSNPN and CDR2 SVGIG (reference sequence). The CDR3 reads CAWGGTFQSYNEQFF. Written as DNA, the CDR3 is TGTGCCTGGGGCGGGACATTCCAAAGCTACAATGAGCAGTTCTTC. The whole variable domain, filled in from reference TRBV30 and TRBJ2-1, reads SQTIHQWPATLVQPVGSPLSLECTVEGTSNPNLYWYRQAAGRGLQLLFYSVGIGQISSEVPQNLSASRPQDRQFILSSKKLLLSDSGFYLCAWGGTFQSYNEQFFGPGTRLTVL.

The CDR3 reads CASSLVVQGYTEAFF. The CDR3 bases are TGTGCCAGCAGCTTAGTGGTACAGGGGTACACTGAAGCTTTCTTT. The genes are TRBV11-2 and TRBJ1-1; TRBD1 matches at 7 bases. The CDR3 covers 15 residues. Trimming at V came to 1 base and at J to 3 bases, leaving 5 bases not matched to a gene. CDR1 and CDR2 (germline): SGHAT, FQNNGV.

The gene calls are TRBV27 and TRBJ1-6, with a tentative D call TRBD1 (5 bases). The germline gives CDR1 MNHEY, CDR2 SMNVEV (reference sequence). The CDR3 is 16 residues long. Between the trimmed V and J ends, which lost 5 bases and 10 bases, there was a span of 21 bases. The CDR3 DNA reads TGTGCCAGCAGTCCCTCCCTCGGGGGGAGTGGCTCACCCCTCCACTTT. Protein sequence: CASSPSLGGSGSPLHF.

The chain carries TRBV18 and TRBJ2-7; 7 positions agree with TRBD2. V shed 5 bases, J shed 6 bases, and the junction held 10 bases outside the gene matches. Germline assignment: CDR1 KGHSH and CDR2 LQKENI. This CDR3 comprises 14 residues. CDR3 protein: CASSASPGRGEQYF. DNA of the CDR3: TGTGCCAGCTCAGCCTCCCCTGGGAGGGGCGAGCAGTACTTC.

The chain uses TRBV3-1 (or the pseudogene TRBV3-2) and TRBJ1-5; D is possibly TRBD1 (5 bases). The CDR3 covers 13 residues. In germline, CDR1 is LGHDT, CDR2 YNNKEL (reference sequence). The V end lost 0 bases, the J end lost 7 bases, and 7 bases lay between the germline ends. CDR3 sequence reads: CASSQDGGQPQHF. CDR3 DNA: TGTGCCAGCAGCCAAGACGGGGGGCAGCCCCAGCATTTT.

This chain uses TRBV7-2 with TRBJ2-7; 10 nucleotides line up with TRBD1. Germline CDR1 reads SGHTA; CDR2 reads FQGNSA. There are 15 residues in the CDR3. The V segment lost 3 bases and the J segment 3 bases; nucleotides outside the gene matches: 5. The CDR3 bases are TGTGCCAGCAGCTTCGGACAGGGGGTAAACTACGAGCAGTACTTC. Translating it yields CASSFGQGVNYEQYF.

This chain links TRBV7-2 with TRBJ2-2; a weak D match, TRBD1 (6 bases). Germline V gives CDR1 SGHTA, CDR2 FQGNSA. Trimming removed 4 bases at V and 2 bases at J, with 11 bases between. The CDR3 has 15 residues. In nucleotides, the CDR3 is TGTGCCAGCAGCTCAACAGGGCTTAACACCGGGGAGCTGTTTTTT. Protein product: CASSSTGLNTGELFF.

V gene TRBV29-1 combines with J gene TRBJ1-1, with D uncertain. V shed 0 bases and J shed 1 base, with 6 bases lying between them. Germline-derived CDR1 and CDR2 are SQVTM and ANQGSEA. The CDR3 consists of 13 residues. CDR3 loop: CSVEEGANTEAFF. CDR3 in DNA: TGCAGCGTTGAAGAGGGCGCGAACACTGAAGCTTTCTTT.

The chain recombines TRBV5-6 with TRBJ2-7; 7 nucleotides line up with TRBD1. The ends lost 0 bases at V and 0 bases at J; junction bases unmatched: 3. The germline V gene encodes CDR1 SGHDT and CDR2 YYEEEE. The CDR3 length is 15 residues. The CDR3: CASSLVWDSSYEQYF. The CDR3 DNA reads TGTGCCAGCAGCTTGGTTTGGGACAGCTCCTACGAGCAGTACTTC.

The rearrangement links TRBV5-4 to TRBJ1-6; D not resolved. The CDR3 has 15 residues. Trimming left V 0 bases short and J 3 bases short, with 7 bases between. The germline V gene encodes CDR1 SGHNT and CDR2 YYREEE (reference sequence). The CDR3 DNA is TGTGCCAGCAGCTTGGCGGCGGGCTATAATTCACCCCTCCACTTT. It is translated as CASSLAAGYNSPLHF.

The chain joins TRBV9 to TRBJ2-5; D is unresolved. The CDR3 totals 14 residues. V was trimmed by 3 bases and J by 2 bases, leaving 11 bases between them. Germline loops: CDR1 SGDLS, CDR2 YYNGEE. CDR3 protein: CASSASGNQETQYF. As DNA, the CDR3 is TGTGCCAGCAGCGCCTCGGGTAATCAAGAGACCCAGTACTTC.

The rearrangement links TRBV5-8 to TRBJ1-1; D perhaps matches TRBD1 (5 bases). The CDR3 has 14 amino acids. Germline V lookup: CDR1 SGHTS, CDR2 YDEGEE. Trimming stripped 1 base from V and 5 bases from J, with 12 bases between. The CDR3 DNA follows: TGTGCCAGCAGCTTGAAAAAGGGGCGGACTGAAGCTTTCTTT. This sequence encodes CASSLKKGRTEAFF.

V is TRBV30 and J is TRBJ1-6; a weak D match, TRBD1 (5 bases). V was cut by 7 bases and J by 6 bases, with 10 bases left in between. This CDR3 has 12 residues. Germline V gives CDR1 GTSNPN, CDR2 SVGIG (reference sequence). CDR3 in DNA: TGTGCCTCGCGGGACTTTAATTCACCCCTCCACTTT. As protein: CASRDFNSPLHF.

V and J are TRBV5-1 and TRBJ2-5, with TRBD1 identical over 7 bases. The junction had 4 bases not matched to a gene; V was cut back by 4 bases and J by 1 base. CDR1 is SGHRS and CDR2 is YFSETQ in the germline V gene. This CDR3 contains 14 residues. CDR3 DNA: TGCGCCAGCAGCACTGACAGGGCCCAAGAGACCCAGTACTTC. Protein sequence: CASSTDRAQETQYF.

This clone has a handful of counts. This rearrangement joins TRBV7-2 to TRBJ1-1, with D tentatively TRBD1 (5 bases). Trimming stripped 5 bases from V and 2 bases from J, with 15 bases between. Looked up from germline, CDR1 is SGHTA and CDR2 is FQGNSA. The CDR3 is 15 amino acids. CDR3 in DNA: TGTGCCAGCAGCCTGACAGTCTTCCAAAACACTGAAGCTTTCTTT. Translation gives CASSLTVFQNTEAFF.

The rearrangement links TRBV2 to TRBJ1-5; D possibly corresponds to TRBD1 (6 bases). This CDR3 has 14 amino acids. Germline V gene sequence: CDR1 SNHLY, CDR2 FYNNEI. The ends were cut back, 3 bases at V and 1 base at J, with 7 bases in the middle. The CDR3 reads CASSERGSNQPQHF. The CDR3 DNA reads as TGTGCCAGCAGTGAGAGGGGGAGCAATCAGCCCCAGCATTTT.

This sequence joins TRBV28 and TRBJ2-5; 10 bases agree with TRBD1. V trimming: 7 bases; J trimming: 2 bases; junction bases outside the gene matches: 4. The CDR3 has 14 amino acids. Germline assignment: CDR1 MDHEN and CDR2 SYDVKM. The CDR3 sequence is CASNRGQGQETQYF. The CDR3 DNA sequence: TGTGCCAGCAACCGGGGACAGGGGCAAGAGACCCAGTACTTC.

The chain couples TRBV28 to TRBJ1-1; no clear D. With 4 bases removed from V and 0 bases from J, the gap between germline ends came to 12 bases. This CDR3 comprises 15 residues. CDR1 MDHEN and CDR2 SYDVKM come from the germline V gene. CDR3 sequence (DNA): TGTGCCAGCAGTTCGGAGACGGAAGTGAACACTGAAGCTTTCTTT. Protein sequence: CASSSETEVNTEAFF.

This chain uses TRBV9 with TRBJ2-6; D call uncertain. Trimming cost V 2 bases and J 2 bases, with 8 bases left between them. The CDR3 is 15 residues long. In germline, CDR1 is SGDLS, CDR2 YYNGEE. CDR3 sequence: CASSVALPGANVLTF. DNA of the CDR3: TGTGCCAGCAGCGTCGCGCTCCCTGGGGCCAACGTCCTGACTTTC.

This chain links TRBV20-1 with TRBJ1-2; D not resolved. Per germline, CDR1 DFQATT and CDR2 SNEGSKA (reference sequence). The CDR3 length is 11 residues. V lost 2 bases, J lost 7 bases, and 8 bases lay in between. The CDR3 loop reads CSARQGSGYTF. CDR3 nucleotide sequence: TGCAGTGCTAGACAAGGGAGTGGCTACACCTTC.

The chain has TRBV30 and TRBJ1-2, with a possible D match to TRBD1 (5 bases). This CDR3 is 13 amino acids long. The V gene's germline CDR1 is GTSNPN and CDR2 SVGIG (reference sequence). V was clipped by 1 base and J by 4 bases, with 10 bases between them. CDR3 in DNA: TGTGCCTGGAGTGGGGACTTGCTCTATGGCTACACCTTC. This encodes CAWSGDLLYGYTF.

This chain joins TRBV24-1 and TRBJ1-2; 9 bases are a match to TRBD1. The CDR3 consists of 14 residues. V lost 4 bases, J lost 8 bases, and 7 bases stayed unmatched. Germline CDR1 is KGHDR and CDR2 is SFDVKD. The CDR3 DNA sequence: TGTGCCACCAGTGAGCGGACAGGGGCTGGGGGCTACACCTTC. Protein product: CATSERTGAGGYTF.

This CDR3 reads CASSYSDEQYF. CDR3 coding DNA: TGTGCCAGCAGTTATAGTGACGAGCAGTACTTC. The chain links TRBV27 to TRBJ2-7; D ambiguous. CDR1 and CDR2 (germline): MNHEY, SMNVEV (reference sequence). The CDR3 runs 11 residues. Trimming stripped 4 bases from V and 5 bases from J, with 6 bases between.

This chain links TRBV14 with TRBJ2-5; 8 bases line up with TRBD2. J gave up 2 bases and V 4 bases, and 9 bases lay outside the gene matches. Germline V gene lookup returns CDR1 SGHDN and CDR2 FVKESK. CDR3 size: 16 residues. The CDR3 protein is CASSPRGAGEQETQYF. CDR3 coding DNA: TGTGCCAGCAGCCCACGTGGAGCGGGGGAACAAGAGACCCAGTACTTC.